This entry features one T cell receptor beta chain sequence. What it binds is unknown. With the Oncomine TCR Beta short-read assay, DNA from cultured CD4+ T cells was sequenced. TCRdb reprocessed the PCR reads via MiXCR and lists one record per CDR3 protein. Of about 20,000 distinct CDR3 sequences in the sample, around 60% were seen once. Germline CDR1 reads MRHNA; CDR2 reads SNTAGT. V lost 5 bases and J lost 3, with 14 bases in between. This CDR3 contains 15 residues. The sample is drawn from a study of vaccination and CD4 T cells after COVID-19. Turning to the study itself: In the convalescent cohort, there were six males and four females, two of them Hispanic. For each participant, vaccination comprised two doses of either the BNT162b2 or the mRNA-1273 vaccine.

The treatment here: roughly 10-day PBMC culture with coronavirus spike peptide pools or control peptides (ViraFEST assay). The sample was CD4+ T cells from blood, cultured in vitro, taken after SARS-CoV-2 vaccination. The origin of this receptor is a human donor who had recovered from COVID-19. The chain carries TRBV6-4 and TRBJ1-5, with TRBD1 as a possible D gene (5 bases). DNA of the CDR3: TGTGCCAGCAGTCCCAGGGCAGGTAACAATCAGCCCCAGCATTTT. The encoded protein is CASSPRAGNNQPQHF.